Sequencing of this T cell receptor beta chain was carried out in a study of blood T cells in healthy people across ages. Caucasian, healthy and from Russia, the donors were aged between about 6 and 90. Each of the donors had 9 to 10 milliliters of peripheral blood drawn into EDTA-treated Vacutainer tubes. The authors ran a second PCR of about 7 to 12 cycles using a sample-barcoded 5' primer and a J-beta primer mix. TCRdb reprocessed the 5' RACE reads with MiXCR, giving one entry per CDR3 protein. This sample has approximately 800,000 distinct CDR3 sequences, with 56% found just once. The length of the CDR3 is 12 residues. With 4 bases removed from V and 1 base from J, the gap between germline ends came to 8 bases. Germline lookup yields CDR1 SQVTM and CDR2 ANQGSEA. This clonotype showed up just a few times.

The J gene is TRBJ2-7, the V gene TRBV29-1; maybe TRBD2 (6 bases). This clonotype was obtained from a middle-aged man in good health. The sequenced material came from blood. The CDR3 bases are TGCAGCGTTGGGCGGGAATCCTACGAGCAGTACTTC. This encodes CSVGRESYEQYF.